This TCR beta chain was found in a study of cytomegalovirus exposure and HLA in healthy donors. Study-level points and caveats: Researchers counted around 160 TCR beta chains as cytomegalovirus-associated. As was reported, the classifier diagnosed cytomegalovirus status with high specificity and sensitivity.

On this clone: Antigen: not known.

The CDR3 extends over 16 amino acids. The germline V and J ends were trimmed by 5 bases and 6 bases, with 20 bases remaining between them. Germline CDR1 is SNHLY and CDR2 is FYNNEI. The donors were part of the validation cohort, which consisted of some 120 subjects and was separate from the first cohort of about 720 subjects. The table came from immunoSEQ multiplex PCR; TCRdb's copy has only in-frame clones and leaves some out. In the table there are roughly 140,000 clones, around 88% of which are singletons. The sequenced material came from PBMCs. The chain carries TRBV2 and TRBJ2-1; weak D call: TRBD1 (6 bases). The source of this sequence is a woman in her late teens or twenties in good health and CMV-seropositive. The CDR3: CASSTLGGVATNEQFF. The CDR3 DNA follows: TGTGCCAGCAGTACGCTTGGGGGCGTCGCAACCAATGAGCAGTTCTTC.